This T cell receptor beta chain was recovered during a study of cytomegalovirus exposure and HLA in healthy donors. This clone was seen only once. This CDR3 is 15 amino acids long. Per germline, CDR1 SEHNR and CDR2 FQNEAQ (reference sequence). V was clipped by 5 bases and J by 7 bases; unmatched bases: 9. The method was immunoSEQ multiplex PCR; TCRdb's version includes in-frame clones alone and lacks a portion of them. The repertoire includes about 120,000 clones, 86% of them detected once, and around 5% sits in the top ten. This TCR was sampled from a man aged 18-30 years in good health and CMV-seronegative. The sequencing input was PBMCs. The chain carries TRBV7-9 and TRBJ1-4; 8 positions agree with TRBD1. The DNA of the CDR3 is TGTGCCAGCAGCCCCGGACAGGGAACGGGTGAAAAACTGTTTTTT. Translated: CASSPGQGTGEKLFF.